This T cell receptor (beta chain) was documented in a study of T cell changes during pregnancy in multiple sclerosis. This CDR3 region has 17 residues. V was clipped by 2 bases and J by 5 bases, with 19 bases between them. Germline loops: CDR1 SGHVS, CDR2 FQNEAQ. Method: immunoSEQ multiplex PCR; TCRdb's copy keeps in-frame clones and lacks some. The data contain 70,000 or so clones, about nine tenths of them singletons. The chain joins TRBV7-8 to TRBJ2-1; maybe TRBD1 (6 bases). The sample here was CD4+ T cells from peripheral blood mononuclear cells, taken after pregnancy. This clonotype originated in a female donor with multiple sclerosis, enrolled in a pregnancy study. CDR3 amino acids: CASSLKGWGPPNNEQFF. The CDR3 DNA reads TGTGCCAGCAGCTTAAAAGGCTGGGGGCCCCCCAACAATGAGCAGTTCTTC.